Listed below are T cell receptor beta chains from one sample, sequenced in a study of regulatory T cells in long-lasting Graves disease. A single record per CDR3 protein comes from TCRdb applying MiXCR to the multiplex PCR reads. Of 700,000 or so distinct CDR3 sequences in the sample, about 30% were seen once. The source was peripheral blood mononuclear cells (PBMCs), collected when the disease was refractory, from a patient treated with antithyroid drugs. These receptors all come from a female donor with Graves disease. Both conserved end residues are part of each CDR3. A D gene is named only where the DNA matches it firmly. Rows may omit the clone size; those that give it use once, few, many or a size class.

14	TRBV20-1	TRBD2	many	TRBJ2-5	CSARGGRKEETQYF	TGCAGTGCTAGAGGCGGGAGGAAGGAGGAGACCCAGTACTTC
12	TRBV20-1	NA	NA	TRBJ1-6	CSASRGSGPLHF	TGCAGTGCCTCTCGGGGGAGCGGGCCCCTCCACTTT
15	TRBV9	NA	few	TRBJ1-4	CASSRPGLGGEKLFF	TGTGCCAGCAGCCGTCCGGGCCTAGGGGGTGAAAAACTGTTTTTT
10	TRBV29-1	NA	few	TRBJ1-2	CSVVQGGYTF	TGCAGCGTTGTCCAGGGGGGCTACACCTTC
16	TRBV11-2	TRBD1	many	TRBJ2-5	CASSLRIGQAQETQYF	TGTGCCAGCAGCTTAAGGATAGGACAGGCCCAAGAGACCCAGTACTTC
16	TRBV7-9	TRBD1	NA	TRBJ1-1	CASSVGQGALNTEAFF	TGTGCCAGCAGCGTAGGACAGGGGGCCCTGAACACTGAAGCTTTCTTT
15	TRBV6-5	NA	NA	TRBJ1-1	CASSYPETVNTEAFF	TGTGCCAGCAGTTACCCCGAGACAGTGAACACTGAAGCTTTCTTT
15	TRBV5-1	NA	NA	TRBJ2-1	CASSLTTSTDYEQFF	TGCGCCAGCAGCCTGACTACTAGCACGGACTATGAGCAGTTCTTC
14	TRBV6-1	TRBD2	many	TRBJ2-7	CASSRTSATYEQYF	TGTGCCAGCAGTAGAACTAGCGCGACCTACGAGCAGTACTTC
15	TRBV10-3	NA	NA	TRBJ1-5	CAISESTEGNQPQHF	TGTGCCATCAGTGAGTCGACGGAAGGCAATCAGCCCCAGCATTTT
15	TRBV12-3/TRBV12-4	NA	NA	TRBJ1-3	CASTLRAGSGNTIYF	TGTGCCAGCACCCTACGGGCGGGCTCTGGAAACACCATATATTTT
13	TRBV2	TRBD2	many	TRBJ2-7	CASSNSGGYEQYF	TGTGCCAGCAGTAATAGCGGGGGCTACGAGCAGTACTTC
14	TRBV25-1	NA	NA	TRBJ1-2	CASSGPGQFGGYTF	TGTGCCAGCAGTGGCCCTGGACAGTTTGGGGGCTACACCTTC
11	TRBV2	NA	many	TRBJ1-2	CASTQGYGYTF	TGTGCCAGCACCCAGGGCTATGGCTACACCTTC
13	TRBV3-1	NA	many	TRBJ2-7	CASSQVASYEQYF	TGTGCCAGCAGCCAAGTTGCGTCCTACGAGCAGTACTTC
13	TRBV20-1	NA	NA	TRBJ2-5	CSASWRAKETQYF	TGCAGTGCTAGCTGGAGGGCAAAAGAGACCCAGTACTTC
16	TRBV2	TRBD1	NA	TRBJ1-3	CASRRRDRGSGNTIYF	TGTGCCAGCAGACGCCGGGACAGGGGTTCTGGAAACACCATATATTTT
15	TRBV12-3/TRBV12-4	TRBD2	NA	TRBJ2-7	CASSRAGLAEYEQYF	TGTGCCAGCAGCCGTGCCGGACTAGCGGAATACGAGCAGTACTTC
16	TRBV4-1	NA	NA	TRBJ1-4	CASSRQLGRTNEKLFF	TGCGCCAGCAGCCGGCAGTTGGGGAGGACTAATGAAAAACTGTTTTTT
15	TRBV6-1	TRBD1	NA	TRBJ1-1	CASGNYRGRFGEAFF	TGTGCCAGCGGGAACTACAGGGGGCGATTTGGTGAAGCTTTCTTT
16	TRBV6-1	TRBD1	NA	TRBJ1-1	CASRPQQDRTNTEAFF	TGTGCCAGCAGGCCACAACAGGACAGGACGAACACTGAAGCTTTCTTT
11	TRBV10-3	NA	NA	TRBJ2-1	CAISAYNEQFF	TGTGCCATCAGTGCCTACAATGAGCAGTTCTTC
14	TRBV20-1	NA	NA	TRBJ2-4	CSARVVVGKNIQYF	TGCAGTGCTAGAGTTGTAGTGGGCAAAAACATTCAGTACTTC
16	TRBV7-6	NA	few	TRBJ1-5	CASSLVGGAGNQPQHF	TGTGCCAGCAGCTTAGTGGGGGGGGCAGGAAATCAGCCCCAGCATTTT
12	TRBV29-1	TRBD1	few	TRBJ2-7	CSVAGQNYEQYF	TGCAGCGTTGCGGGACAGAACTACGAGCAGTACTTC
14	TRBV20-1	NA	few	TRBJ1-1	CSAREAGGPTEAFF	TGCAGTGCTAGAGAAGCCGGCGGTCCCACTGAAGCTTTCTTT